Following are 19 T cell receptor beta chains from one sample sequenced in a study of blood T cells in healthy people across ages (dated by TCRdb to the mid-2010s). The method was 5' RACE. Sequencing took place on an Illumina HiSeq 2500. A second PCR of roughly 7 to 12 cycles was performed with a sample-barcoded 5' primer and a J-beta primer mix. TCRdb trimmed public reads at Q25 via fastp, called clones via MiXCR and kept in-frame beta chains. Every distinct CDR3 protein forms one entry, paired with its most common genes and DNA. The sample has about 1,400,000 distinct CDR3 sequences on record, 42% of them singletons. The ten biggest clones cover approximately 7.9% of the sample. The specimen sequenced was blood. Receptors were obtained from a woman under 30 in good health.

The rearrangement joins TRBV12-3 or TRBV12-4 to TRBJ1-1, with D perhaps TRBD1 (6 bases). The CDR3 contains 14 residues. The V and J ends lost 5 bases and 3 bases respectively, with 13 bases between them. CDR3 DNA: TGTGCCAGCAGTCGCACTAGGGGGGACACTGAAGCTTTCTTT. Its translation: CASSRTRGDTEAFF.

This chain connects TRBV11-1 to TRBJ1-6, with unresolved D. The CDR3 is made up of 14 amino acids. Germline CDR1 is SGHAT and CDR2 is FQDESV (reference sequence). The ends were cut back, 0 bases at V and 10 bases at J, with 10 bases in the middle. The DNA for the CDR3 is TGTGCCAGCAGCTTAGCGGGCACCCACTCACCCCTCCACTTT. It codes for CASSLAGTHSPLHF.

This chain uses TRBV7-2 with TRBJ2-1, with TRBD2 as a possible D gene (6 bases). This CDR3 comprises 17 residues. Per the germline V gene, CDR1 is SGHTA and CDR2 is FQGNSA. Trimming stripped 2 bases from V and 0 bases from J, with 14 bases between. The CDR3 loop is CASSLNGGMSSYNEQFF. The DNA for the CDR3 is TGTGCCAGCAGCTTAAATGGCGGGATGAGCTCCTACAATGAGCAGTTCTTC. Using reference TRBV7-2 and TRBJ2-1 for the parts outside the CDR3, the full variable domain is GAGVSQSPSNKVTEKGKDVELRCDPISGHTALYWYRQSLGQGLEFLIYFQGNSAPDKSGLPSDRFSAERTGGSVSTLTIQRTQQEDSAVYLCASSLNGGMSSYNEQFFGPGTRLTVL.

The chain employs TRBV4-1 and TRBJ2-7; 9 bases map to TRBD1. Trimming at V came to 8 bases and at J to 7 bases, leaving 12 bases not matched to a gene. Germline lookup yields CDR1 MGHRA and CDR2 YSYEKL. There are 14 residues in the CDR3. The CDR3 is CASRRGQGHNEQYF. CDR3 nucleotide sequence: TGCGCCAGCCGGAGGGGACAGGGACACAATGAGCAGTACTTC.

Comment on this clonotype: A clone one base away is much larger, so this may be a read error. The chain employs TRBV20-1 and TRBJ2-6; D remains ambiguous. Germline values: CDR1 DFQATT, CDR2 SNEGSKA (reference sequence). Trimming pared 4 bases from V and 0 bases from J, leaving 4 bases between. The CDR3 contains 13 residues. The DNA for the CDR3 is TGCAGTGCTAAACTCTCTGGGGCCAACGTCCTGACTTTC. This translates into CSAKLSGANVLTF.

This sequence joins TRBV5-6 and TRBJ2-2, with D unresolved. This CDR3 contains 14 residues. Germline-derived CDR1 and CDR2 are SGHDT and YYEEEE. The V and J ends lost 0 bases and 4 bases respectively, with 7 bases between them. CDR3 DNA sequence: TGTGCCAGCAGCTTGGCCCCCAGCACCGGGGAGCTGTTTTTT. Translation gives CASSLAPSTGELFF.

This rearrangement joins TRBV20-1 to TRBJ1-5; the D is unclear. The germline gives CDR1 DFQATT, CDR2 SNEGSKA (reference sequence). Trimming took 0 bases from V and 0 from J, leaving 12 bases between them. The CDR3 has 16 residues. The CDR3 nucleotides read TGCAGTGCTAGAGATTGGATGGAACATAGCAATCAGCCCCAGCATTTT. Its translation: CSARDWMEHSNQPQHF.

This clonotype has more than one count but fewer than ten. The rearrangement joins TRBV7-3 to TRBJ2-5; the D is unclear. The CDR3 is made up of 14 amino acids. Between the trimmed V and J ends, which lost 1 base and 11 bases, there was a span of 17 bases. CDR1 and CDR2 (germline): SGHTA, FQGTGA. The CDR3 protein is CASSLNSFSNEQYF. The CDR3 coding sequence is TGTGCCAGCAGCTTAAACAGTTTTTCCAATGAGCAGTACTTC.

V and J are TRBV6-4 and TRBJ2-3, with 12 bases matching TRBD2. This CDR3 has 15 amino acids. Germline trimming cut 6 bases from V and 4 bases from J; bases unmatched to any gene: 5. Germline assignment: CDR1 MRHNA and CDR2 SNTAGT. The CDR3 reads CASRRLAGESDTQYF. In nucleotides, the CDR3 is TGTGCCAGCAGGAGACTAGCGGGGGAATCAGATACGCAGTATTTT.

The V gene is TRBV7-2, the J gene TRBJ2-7; D perhaps matches TRBD2 (6 bases). The CDR3 has 13 amino acids. Deletions cut 4 bases from V and 4 bases from J, with 11 bases between. CDR1 SGHTA and CDR2 FQGNSA come from the germline V gene. The CDR3 region has the DNA TGTGCCAGCAGCTCCCGGACTATATACGAGCAGTACTTC. This codes for CASSSRTIYEQYF.

The chain uses TRBV28 and TRBJ1-2; D remains unclear. Trimming left V 3 bases short and J 8 bases short, with 7 bases between. Germline assignment: CDR1 MDHEN and CDR2 SYDVKM. CDR3 length: 11 amino acids. CDR3: CASSLMGGYTF. The CDR3 DNA is TGTGCCAGCAGTTTGATGGGCGGCTACACCTTC.

The V and J genes are TRBV20-1 and TRBJ2-1; 8 positions agree with TRBD2. The J call is in doubt because the DNA end fits TRBJ2-7 better. The length of the CDR3 is 13 residues. Germline V lookup: CDR1 DFQATT, CDR2 SNEGSKA (reference sequence). CDR3 bases: TGCAGTGCTAGCGGGGGGGGTTACAATGAGCAGTACTTC. The encoded protein is CSASGGGYNEQYF.

The rearrangement uses TRBV7-2 and TRBJ2-7, with a tentative D call TRBD2 (5 bases). The J call may not be correct, given that the DNA end is closer to TRBJ2-5. From germline, CDR1 is SGHTA and CDR2 FQGNSA. This CDR3 comprises 13 residues. The CDR3 here is CASSSRTGSTQYF. Written as DNA, the CDR3 is TGTGCCAGCAGTTCACGGACTGGGTCGACCCAGTACTTC.

The chain links TRBV10-3 to TRBJ2-7, with 9 bases matching TRBD2. This CDR3 region has 16 residues. Trimming took 8 bases from V and 5 from J; bases not matched to a gene: 16. The germline V gene has CDR1 ENHRY and CDR2 SYGVKD. This CDR3 reads CAIGGHVAGGTHEQYF. CDR3 sequence (DNA): TGTGCCATCGGGGGACATGTTGCGGGGGGGACCCACGAGCAGTACTTC.

This rearrangement joins TRBV30 to TRBJ1-2, with 8 bases matching TRBD1. The CDR3 has 15 amino acids. J gave up 2 bases and V 0 bases, and 5 bases lay outside the gene matches. Germline loops: CDR1 GTSNPN, CDR2 SVGIG (reference sequence). CDR3 sequence reads: CAWSVGTGGNYGYTF. CDR3 DNA sequence: TGTGCCTGGAGTGTGGGGACAGGAGGAAACTATGGCTACACCTTC.

The chain recombines TRBV20-1 with TRBJ2-1; 10 bases agree with TRBD2. The CDR3 loop spans 13 amino acids. Germline V gives CDR1 DFQATT, CDR2 SNEGSKA (reference sequence). Trimming took 1 base from V and 7 from J; bases not matched to a gene: 1. The CDR3 DNA is TGCAGTGCTAGAGGACTAGCGGGTAATGAGCAGTTCTTC. This sequence encodes CSARGLAGNEQFF.

For this clonotype: The junction shows a germline mismatch at one end, possibly a read error. The J gene is TRBJ2-2, the V gene TRBV9, with a tentative D call TRBD2 (6 bases). Germline CDR1 is SGDLS and CDR2 is YYNGEE. This CDR3 has 16 residues. In DNA form, the CDR3 reads TGTGCCGGCAGCGTAGGGGCGGGGCAGAACACCGGGGAGCTGTTTTTT. This gives the protein CAGSVGAGQNTGELFF.

The chain uses TRBV4-2 and TRBJ2-7; 11 bases match TRBD2. Germline trimming cut 3 bases from V and 1 base from J; bases unmatched to any gene: 2. This CDR3 region has 15 residues. Germline V gives CDR1 LGHNA, CDR2 YNFKEQ. CDR3 in amino acids: CASSQGLADSYEQYF. The DNA of the CDR3 is TGTGCCAGCAGCCAGGGACTAGCGGATTCCTACGAGCAGTACTTC.

Only a few counts were recorded for this clonotype. The chain couples TRBV7-9 to TRBJ2-7; 8 bases fit TRBD2. This CDR3 has 14 residues. CDR1 and CDR2 from the germline V gene are SEHNR and FQNEAQ (reference sequence). The trim removed 6 bases at V and 2 bases at J, leaving 6 bases unmatched. CDR3 nucleotides: TGTGCCAGCAGTATAGCGGGGTCTGCCTACGAGCAGTACTTC. It specifies CASSIAGSAYEQYF.